What follows describes a single T cell receptor (beta chain). This sample was taken from a study of beta chain features in type 1 diabetes. Using CD45RO/CCR7/CD25/CD127/CD95/CD27, CD4+ naive, central memory, regulatory and stem cell-like memory cells were sorted. Since all of the isolated RNA was reverse transcribed, expressed TCRB transcripts were what got sequenced. Sequenced by immunoSEQ multiplex PCR; TCRdb stores in-frame clones only, minus some. The table lists hundreds of thousands of clones, over 7.5% of them singletons. V was trimmed by 4 bases and J by 3 bases, leaving 18 bases between them. There are 16 residues in the CDR3. Germline CDR1 reads SGHTA; CDR2 reads FQGTGA.

This clonotype was obtained from a woman in her late teens or twenties in good health. The chain has TRBV7-3 and TRBJ1-2; TRBD1 is a possible D gene (6 bases). Sequencing was performed on naive CD4+ T cells from blood. The DNA of the CDR3 is TGTGCCAGCAGCTCCGGGAAGGGGGACGCGTACTATGGCTACACCTTC. It yields the protein CASSSGKGDAYYGYTF.